The 18 T cell receptor beta chains below come from one sample, sequenced in a study of control samples from healthy donors and cancer patients. Assay used: immunoSEQ multiplex PCR; TCRdb lists only in-frame clones, some missing. The sample has 90,000 to 150,000 clones, 80% to 90% seen once. The material sequenced was blood. The origin of the receptors is a man aged 45-65 years in good health.

This clone showed up just once. The V and J genes are TRBV6-5 and TRBJ1-2, with TRBD1 as a possible D gene (5 bases). V lost 6 bases and J 3 bases, leaving 14 bases between the germline ends. Germline-derived CDR1 and CDR2 are MNHEY and SVGAGI. The length of the CDR3 is 14 residues. The CDR3 coding sequence is TGTGCCAGCAGGGCCGGGACCTCCGACTATGGCTACACCTTC. It is translated as CASRAGTSDYGYTF.

The chain combines TRBV6-6 with TRBJ1-5; D remains unclear. Germline V CDR1 and CDR2: MNHNY, SVGAGI (reference sequence). CDR3 length equals 17 residues. V lost 5 bases, J lost 5 bases, and 22 bases lay in between. CDR3 bases: TGTGCCAGCAGTCCCGGATCCGGGGTTCTTTATCATCAGCCCCAGCATTTT. Its translation is CASSPGSGVLYHQPQHF.

The chain recombines TRBV9 with TRBJ1-3; D uncertain. Germline lookup yields CDR1 SGDLS and CDR2 YYNGEE. V lost 3 bases to trimming and J lost 4 bases, with 8 bases between them. The CDR3 is made up of 13 amino acids. CDR3 in amino acids: CASSAGSGNTIYF. CDR3 coding DNA: TGTGCCAGCAGCGCCGGATCGGGAAACACCATATATTTT.

This rearrangement joins TRBV24-1 to TRBJ1-5; D perhaps matches TRBD1 (6 bases). V shed 3 bases and J shed 6 bases, with 17 bases lying between them. The length of the CDR3 is 16 residues. CDR1 and CDR2 from the germline V gene are KGHDR and SFDVKD. The CDR3 DNA reads TGTGCCACCAGTGATGCGACAGGTTCGGCGTTTCAGCCCCAGCATTTT. Translated: CATSDATGSAFQPQHF.

V and J are TRBV5-1 and TRBJ2-1; D remains unclear. V lost 0 bases, J lost 4 bases, and 5 bases lay in between. This CDR3 comprises 13 residues. Germline values: CDR1 SGHRS, CDR2 YFSETQ. Here the CDR3 DNA reads TGCGCCAGCAGCTTGGAGCAGTACAATGAGCAGTTCTTC. Translation: CASSLEQYNEQFF.

This clone was observed a handful of times. The chain combines TRBV7-2 with TRBJ2-3; 9 bases fit TRBD1. V gave up 4 bases and J gave up 3 bases; unmatched junction bases: 8. The CDR3 consists of 16 residues. The germline V gene encodes CDR1 SGHTA and CDR2 FQGNSA. The CDR3 nucleotides are TGTGCCAGCAGCTCCCTAGGGACAGGGAGGACAGATACGCAGTATTTT. Protein: CASSSLGTGRTDTQYF.

The J gene is TRBJ2-7, the V gene TRBV12-3 or TRBV12-4, with no clear D. V was clipped by 3 bases and J by 2 bases, with 8 bases between them. The CDR3 is 13 amino acids. CDR3 bases: TGTGCCAGCAGTTTGGTCGGTGCCTACGAGCAGTACTTC. Translating gives CASSLVGAYEQYF.

The rearrangement uses TRBV5-5 and TRBJ2-7; D tentatively reads TRBD1 or TRBD2 (5 bases each). The CDR3 has 14 residues. Trimming removed 7 bases from V and 0 bases from J, with 14 bases in between. In germline, CDR1 is SGHKS, CDR2 YYEKEE (reference sequence). The CDR3 nucleotides are TGTGCCAGCGGACGAGGGACCGTCTCCTACGAGCAGTACTTC. Encoded protein: CASGRGTVSYEQYF. The whole variable domain, filled in from reference TRBV5-5 and TRBJ2-7, reads DAGVTQSPTHLIKTRGQQVTLRCSPISGHKSVSWYQQVLGQGPQFIFQYYEKEERGRGNFPDRFSARQFPNYSSELNVNALLLGDSALYLCASGRGTVSYEQYFGPGTRLTVT.

This clone occurred once. The CDR3 bases are TGTGCCAGCGCTGGGGGCAGTTTGAACACTGAAGCTTTCTTT. Its translation is CASAGGSLNTEAFF. V usage is TRBV7-9 and J usage is TRBJ1-1; TRBD1 is a possible D gene (6 bases). CDR3 size: 14 residues. The germline V and J ends were trimmed by 8 bases and 0 bases, with 13 bases remaining between them. CDR1 and CDR2 (germline): SEHNR, FQNEAQ (reference sequence).

The rearrangement links TRBV7-2 to TRBJ2-1; perhaps TRBD2 as D (6 bases). Trimming cost V 7 bases and J 8 bases, with 15 bases left between them. This CDR3 has 13 residues. Germline CDR1 and CDR2: SGHTA and FQGNSA. CDR3: CASKLGGWDEQFF. CDR3 nucleotide sequence: TGTGCCAGCAAACTGGGGGGATGGGATGAGCAGTTCTTC.

V is TRBV9 and J is TRBJ2-7, with 7 nucleotides matching TRBD1. Germline V gene data show CDR1 as SGDLS and CDR2 as YYNGEE. The CDR3 loop spans 14 amino acids. Trimming took 4 bases from V and 3 from J; bases not matched to a gene: 7. CDR3 residues: CASSPGDSHYEQYF. The CDR3 DNA is TGTGCCAGCAGCCCTGGGGACAGTCACTACGAGCAGTACTTC.

The chain is built from TRBV12-3 or TRBV12-4 and TRBJ2-3, with TRBD2 as a possible D gene (6 bases). The CDR3 has 13 residues. Deletions cut 5 bases from V and 2 bases from J, with 8 bases between. This chain's CDR3 is CASSRTNTDTQYF. The DNA for the CDR3 is TGTGCCAGCAGTAGGACTAACACAGATACGCAGTATTTT.

The V gene is TRBV5-1, the J gene TRBJ2-7; TRBD1 matches 7 bases. The CDR3 is 15 residues long. With V trimmed by 2 bases and J by 0 bases, 5 bases remained unmatched. In germline, CDR1 is SGHRS, CDR2 YFSETQ. The CDR3 is CASSFEGARSYEQYF. The DNA for the CDR3 is TGCGCCAGCAGCTTTGAGGGGGCCCGCTCCTACGAGCAGTACTTC.

J is TRBJ2-5 and V is TRBV10-3; tentatively, D is TRBD1 (6 bases). The V gene's germline CDR1 is ENHRY and CDR2 SYGVKD. V was clipped by 7 bases and J by 2 bases, with 8 bases between them. The CDR3 has 12 residues. This CDR3 reads CAIKGQQETQYF. The CDR3 coding sequence is TGTGCCATCAAAGGACAGCAAGAGACCCAGTACTTC.

The table lists this clone with a count of one. The chain recombines TRBV12-3 or TRBV12-4 with TRBJ1-1; D unresolved. CDR3 size: 12 residues. The germline V and J ends were trimmed by 1 base and 6 bases, with 6 bases remaining between them. CDR3 loop: CASSLGGAEAFF. Written as DNA, the CDR3 is TGTGCCAGCAGTTTAGGGGGAGCTGAAGCTTTCTTT.

The chain recombines TRBV30 with TRBJ1-2, with a weak D call TRBD1 (6 bases). The germline V and J ends were trimmed by 2 bases and 2 bases, with 6 bases remaining between them. This CDR3 region has 12 residues. CDR1 and CDR2 (germline): GTSNPN, SVGIG (reference sequence). The chain's CDR3 is CAWSTGNYGYTF. CDR3 nucleotide sequence: TGTGCCTGGAGTACAGGGAACTATGGCTACACCTTC. The variable domain in full, with the rest retrieved from reference TRBV30 and TRBJ1-2, is SQTIHQWPATLVQPVGSPLSLECTVEGTSNPNLYWYRQAAGRGLQLLFYSVGIGQISSEVPQNLSASRPQDRQFILSSKKLLLSDSGFYLCAWSTGNYGYTFGSGTRLTVV.

The genes are TRBV11-2 and TRBJ1-1; D is undetermined. V was pared by 5 bases and J by 13 bases, with 17 bases between. Germline V gives CDR1 SGHAT, CDR2 FQNNGV. CDR3 length: 12 amino acids. The CDR3 reads CASSPAGPARFF. The CDR3 nucleotides read TGTGCCAGCAGCCCCGCAGGCCCAGCCCGTTTCTTT.

J is TRBJ1-5 and V is TRBV6-6; D gene uncertain. There are 16 residues in the CDR3. Germline V gene lookup returns CDR1 MNHNY and CDR2 SVGAGI (reference sequence). V lost 6 bases and J 8 bases, leaving 23 bases between the germline ends. DNA for the CDR3: TGTGCCAGCAGCCCCAGTCGGGGTTACCTACTTGAGCCCCAGCATTTT. Protein sequence: CASSPSRGYLLEPQHF.